This TCR gamma chain was sequenced during a study of gamma-delta chains in newborns, infants, children. Overall study context: Innate gammadelta T cells reportedly expand polyclonally right after birth, driven by microbial exposure, per the title.

Germline trimming cut 12 bases from V and 6 bases from J; bases unmatched to any gene: 11. This CDR3 has 11 amino acids. Germline loops: CDR1 EGSTGY, CDR2 YDSYTSSV. TCRdb re-called the reads using CATT. The table records several hundred gamma-chain clones, roughly 2% of them present only once. This TCR derives from a child who was a newborn, infant or young child, either healthy, febrile or measles-vaccinated (not recorded which). The chain employs TRGV4 and TRGJ1 or TRGJ2. The sequencing input was blood. CDR3 sequence reads: CADWDGYKKLF. CDR3 DNA: TGTGCCGACTGGGATGGTTATAAGAAACTCTTT.